This T cell receptor beta chain stems from a study of neoadjuvant anti-PD-1 for oral cavity cancer. The overall study: Around day 43, patients without progression received a fourth nivolumab dose before surgery. Whole-study findings and limits: After neoadjuvant nivolumab, PBMC T cell clonality was significantly higher in non-responders than responders.

On this clone itself: Its matching antigen is unknown.

Profiled with immunoSEQ multiplex PCR; TCRdb holds only in-frame clones, not every one. There are some 10,000 clones in the sample; about 59% occur only once, and 4.4% lies in the top ten. Time point given: after neoadjuvant nivolumab, at surgical resection. PBMCs were not maintained or expanded in culture before analysis. Sequenced material: PBMCs, taken after nivolumab (anti-PD-1) treatment. The receptor's source is a person between 40 and 85 years old with oral cavity squamous cell carcinoma.

The CDR3 spells CASSSLREQYF. The CDR3 DNA reads TGTGCCAGCAGCTCCCTGAGGGAGCAGTACTTC. This chain links TRBV7-2 with TRBJ2-7, with D unclear. Per the germline V gene, CDR1 is SGHTA and CDR2 is FQGNSA. Trimming removed 4 bases at V and 7 bases at J, with 8 bases between. This CDR3 has 11 residues.